The 4 T cell receptor beta chains below come from one sample, sequenced in a study of shared clonotypes between healthy human individuals. The table came from immunoSEQ multiplex PCR; TCRdb's copy has only in-frame clones and leaves some out. The sample consists of roughly 1,000,000 clones, approximately 78% of them appearing once. Sequenced input: memory CD4+ T cells from PBMCs. The subset: CD45RA-negative fraction. These receptors were obtained from a man between 18 and 29 years old in good health. Some clones in this sample may be carry-over from other donors' samples.

V gene TRBV28 combines with J gene TRBJ2-7; D remains unclear. Germline assignment: CDR1 MDHEN and CDR2 SYDVKM. Deletions cut 8 bases from V and 1 base from J, with 12 bases between. The CDR3 length is 13 residues. The CDR3 region is CASQVVRSYEQYF. The CDR3 region has the DNA TGTGCCAGCCAGGTGGTCCGATCCTACGAGCAGTACTTC.

This clone was found a few times. The rearrangement links TRBV13 to TRBJ1-1; maybe TRBD1 (5 bases). Trimming took 3 bases from V and 1 from J, leaving 9 bases between them. There are 14 residues in the CDR3. The germline CDR1 and CDR2 sequences are PRHDT and FYEKMQ (reference sequence). CDR3 DNA: TGTGCCAGCAGCTTCGACAGAGGGAACACTGAAGCTTTCTTT. Encoded protein: CASSFDRGNTEAFF.

This clone was found a few times. Compared with germline, one end of the junction differs, possibly owing to a read error. V gene TRBV30 combines with J gene TRBJ1-5; D gene unclear. Germline V gene sequence: CDR1 GTSNPN, CDR2 SVGIG (reference sequence). The length of the CDR3 is 13 residues. The CDR3 DNA sequence: TGTGCCTGGAGTAAACAATCGACTCAGCCCCTGCATTTT. Translation gives CAWSKQSTQPLHF.

Concerning this clone itself: Being one base from a much bigger clone, this may be a read error. The rearrangement links TRBV7-9 to TRBJ1-2; D unresolved. The CDR3 sequence is 11 residues long. V lost 4 bases to trimming and J lost 4 bases, with 4 bases between them. CDR1 is SEHNR, CDR2 FQNEAQ, per germline (reference sequence). CDR3 residues: CASSSVYGYTF. The CDR3 bases are TGTGCCAGCAGCTCTGTCTATGGCTACACCTTC.